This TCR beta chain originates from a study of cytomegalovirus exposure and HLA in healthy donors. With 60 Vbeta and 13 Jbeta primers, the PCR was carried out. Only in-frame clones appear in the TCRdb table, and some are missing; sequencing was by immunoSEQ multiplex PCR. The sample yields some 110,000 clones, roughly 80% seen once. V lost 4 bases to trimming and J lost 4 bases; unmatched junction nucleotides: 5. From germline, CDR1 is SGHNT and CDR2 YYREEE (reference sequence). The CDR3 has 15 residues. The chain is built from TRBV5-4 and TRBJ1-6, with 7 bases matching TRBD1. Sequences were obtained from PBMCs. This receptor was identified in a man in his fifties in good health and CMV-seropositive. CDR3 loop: CASSGRGDYNSPLHF. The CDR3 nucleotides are TGTGCCAGCAGCGGCAGGGGGGATTATAATTCACCCCTCCACTTT.